This T cell receptor beta chain was documented in a study of T cell responses to AZD1222 COVID-19 vaccine. At the level of the study: Samples with a second dose at about 4 or about 12 weeks were pooled together.

As to this clone: Its specificity is not known.

Here immunoSEQ multiplex PCR was the method, and the copy in TCRdb shows in-frame clones only, minus some. The table includes some 120,000 clones, more than 85% detected once. Points from the study as a whole: Possibly, clonal diversity was underestimated; donors were largely white British and included more females. Elevations in Spike-specific TCR breadth and depth followed administration of two AZD1222 doses.

Germline V lookup: CDR1 GTSNPN, CDR2 SVGIG (reference sequence). V was clipped by 2 bases and J by 4 bases, with 10 bases between them. This CDR3 contains 13 residues. The chain uses TRBV30 and TRBJ2-3; TRBD1 might be the D (5 bases). This sequence originates from an adult in good health. The material sequenced was peripheral blood, taken on day 0 of AZD1222 vaccination. This CDR3 is CAWSLQGPDTQYF. The CDR3 DNA sequence: TGTGCCTGGAGTCTCCAGGGTCCAGATACGCAGTATTTT.